This T cell receptor beta chain was documented in a study of blood T cells in healthy people across ages. Study-level findings and limits: Comparison with aged donors showed that long-lived donors had more naive CD4+ cells and higher diversity.

This clonotype showed up many times. What it binds is unknown. Donation came from healthy Caucasian individuals in Russia who were aged roughly 6 to 95. The CDR3 totals 14 residues. Between the trimmed V and J ends, which lost 7 bases and 7 bases, there was a span of 17 bases. Then a second PCR, running about 6 to 12 cycles, was carried out with a sample-barcoded 5' primer and a J-beta primer mix. Each CDR3 protein is one row after TCRdb ran MiXCR on the 5' RACE reads. The sample consists of about 1.7 million distinct CDR3 sequences, 28% of them appearing once. The rearrangement uses TRBV12-3 or TRBV12-4 and TRBJ2-1; D ambiguous. Source material: blood. The receptor was isolated from a woman in her 30s in good health. This chain's CDR3 is CASTWLGSSNEQFF. CDR3 nucleotides: TGTGCCAGCACCTGGTTAGGGTCAAGTAATGAGCAGTTCTTC.